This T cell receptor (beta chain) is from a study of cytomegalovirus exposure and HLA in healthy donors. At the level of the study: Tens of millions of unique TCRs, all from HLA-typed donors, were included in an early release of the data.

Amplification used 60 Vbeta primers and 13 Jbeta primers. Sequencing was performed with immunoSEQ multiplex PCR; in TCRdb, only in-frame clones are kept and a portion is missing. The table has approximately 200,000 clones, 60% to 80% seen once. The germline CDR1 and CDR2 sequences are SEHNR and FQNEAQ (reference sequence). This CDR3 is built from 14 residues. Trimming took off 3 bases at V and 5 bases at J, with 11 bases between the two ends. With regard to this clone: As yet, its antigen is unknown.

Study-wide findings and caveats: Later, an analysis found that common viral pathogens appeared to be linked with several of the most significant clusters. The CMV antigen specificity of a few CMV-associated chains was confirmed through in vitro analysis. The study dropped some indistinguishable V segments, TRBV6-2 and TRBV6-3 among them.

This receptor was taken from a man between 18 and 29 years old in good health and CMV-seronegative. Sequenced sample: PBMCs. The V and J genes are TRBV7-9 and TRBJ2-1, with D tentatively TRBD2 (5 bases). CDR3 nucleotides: TGTGCCAGCAGCTTGAGGGCAGCGGACAATGAGCAGTTCTTC. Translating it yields CASSLRAADNEQFF.